This T cell receptor (beta chain) was obtained from a study of T cell responses to AZD1222 COVID-19 vaccine. Produced via immunoSEQ multiplex PCR; TCRdb's table is partial and in-frame only. The sample comprises 65,000 to 85,000 clones, about 80% of which are singletons, and around 15% rests with the top ten. The material sequenced was peripheral blood, taken 28 days after the second AZD1222 dose. This receptor was identified in an adult who received the AZD1222 COVID-19 vaccine.

The CDR3, as DNA: TGCAGCGTAAGACCCGGGACAGCTAGAGGCGAGCAGTACTTC. Its protein product is CSVRPGTARGEQYF. V and J are TRBV29-1 and TRBJ2-7, with 7 bases matching TRBD1. Germline lookup yields CDR1 SQVTM and CDR2 ANQGSEA. The CDR3 totals 14 residues. J gave up 6 bases and V 6 bases, and 14 bases lay outside the gene matches.